A selection of T cell receptor beta chains follows, all from one sample in a study of identical twins. From the 5' RACE reads, TCRdb called clonotypes with MiXCR, one entry per CDR3 protein. The data show 450,000 or so distinct CDR3 sequences, with 24% seen just once and around 3% held by the top ten. This sample was shared with a second study, whose subject was T cells expressing NK-cell markers.

What was sequenced was CD4+ T cells sorted from blood. The receptors shown here come from a woman between 18 and 30 years old in good health. CDR3s include the opening cysteine and the closing phenylalanine or tryptophan. A D gene is named only where the DNA matches it firmly. For some rows the clone size is stated as once, few or many, or as a class when expanded; others skip it.

J gene	D gene	clone size	V gene	CDR3 protein	CDR3 DNA
TRBJ1-1	.	.	TRBV7-9	CASSLGVATEAFF	TGTGCCAGCAGCTTAGGGGTGGCCACTGAAGCTTTCTTT
TRBJ2-2	.	few	TRBV11-2	CASSLVWLEETGELFF	TGTGCCAGCAGCTTAGTGTGGCTGGAGGAGACCGGGGAGCTGTTTTTT
TRBJ2-1	.	.	TRBV5-4	CASAERSSYNEQFF	TGTGCCAGCGCAGAGAGGAGCTCCTACAATGAGCAGTTCTTC
TRBJ2-1	.	few	TRBV20-1	CSAREGRNEQFF	TGCAGTGCTAGAGAAGGGAGAAATGAGCAGTTCTTC
TRBJ2-1	.	many	TRBV12-3/TRBV12-4	CASSPTNEQFF	TGTGCCAGCAGTCCTACCAATGAGCAGTTCTTC
TRBJ2-3	.	few	TRBV3-1	CASSQLEMSSVQYF	TGTGCCAGCAGCCAACTTGAGATGAGTAGTGTGCAGTATTTT
TRBJ2-1	.	.	TRBV6-2/TRBV6-3	CASSYVGPSYNEQFF	TGTGCCAGCAGTTACGTTGGGCCCTCCTACAATGAGCAGTTCTTC
TRBJ1-6	TRBD1	.	TRBV20-1	CSTAWDRGNSPLHF	TGCAGTACCGCTTGGGACAGGGGGAATTCACCCCTCCACTTT
TRBJ1-1	.	.	TRBV5-6	CASSLFHGDTEAFF	TGTGCCAGCAGCCTGTTCCACGGGGACACTGAAGCTTTCTTT
TRBJ1-1	.	.	TRBV7-9	CASSLHGEEAFF	TGTGCCAGCAGCTTACACGGGGAAGAAGCTTTCTTT
TRBJ2-7	.	many	TRBV12-3/TRBV12-4	CASSLFYEQYF	TGTGCCAGCAGCTTGTTCTACGAGCAGTACTTC
TRBJ1-2	TRBD1	.	TRBV10-2	CASIPGGGYGYTF	TGCGCCAGCATTCCAGGGGGCGGCTATGGCTACACCTTC
TRBJ2-7	TRBD1	few	TRBV30	CAWKEGGAGTYEQYF	TGTGCCTGGAAAGAAGGGGGCGCCGGGACCTACGAGCAGTACTTC
TRBJ1-6	.	.	TRBV7-8	CASSLVGYQHSPLHF	TGTGCCAGCAGCTTAGTGGGCTACCAGCATTCACCCCTCCACTTT
TRBJ2-3	.	few	TRBV20-1	CSARPGAQDTQYF	TGCAGTGCTAGGCCCGGTGCCCAAGATACGCAGTATTTT
TRBJ1-2	.	few	TRBV5-6	CASSLWGVFNGYTF	TGTGCCAGCAGCTTATGGGGAGTTTTCAATGGCTACACCTTC
TRBJ2-1	.	few	TRBV15	CATSSKKGPANEQFF	TGTGCCACCAGCAGTAAAAAAGGCCCGGCTAATGAGCAGTTCTTC
TRBJ2-7	.	many	TRBV5-1	CASSLNLNYEQYF	TGCGCCAGCAGCCTCAACCTAAACTACGAGCAGTACTTC
TRBJ2-3	.	few	TRBV4-3	CASSQGDHGDTQYF	TGCGCCAGCAGCCAAGGAGACCACGGGGATACGCAGTATTTT
TRBJ2-7	.	.	TRBV5-1	CASSLDGSYYEQYF	TGCGCCAGCAGCTTGGACGGGAGTTACTACGAGCAGTACTTC
TRBJ2-3	.	.	TRBV4-3	CASSHRFLTDTQYF	TGCGCCAGCAGCCATCGTTTTCTCACAGATACGCAGTATTTT
TRBJ2-2	TRBD1	.	TRBV19	CASSIPGQARGTGELFF	TGTGCCAGTAGTATCCCCGGACAGGCCCGGGGCACCGGGGAGCTGTTTTTT
TRBJ2-7	TRBD1	.	TRBV5-1	CASSRTGAAFNEQYF	TGCGCCAGCAGCCGGACAGGGGCTGCATTCAACGAGCAGTACTTC
TRBJ1-1	.	.	TRBV5-5	CASTLGALDTEAFF	TGTGCCAGCACCCTGGGCGCGTTGGACACTGAAGCTTTCTTT
TRBJ2-7	TRBD1	.	TRBV7-2	CASSRTGLAHEQYF	TGTGCCAGCAGCCGGACAGGGTTAGCCCACGAGCAGTACTTC
TRBJ2-5	TRBD2	few	TRBV7-2	CASMASGGPETQYF	TGTGCCAGCATGGCTAGCGGGGGCCCAGAGACCCAGTACTTC
TRBJ2-1	TRBD2	few	TRBV11-2	CASSPGGASGRHNEQFF	TGTGCCAGCAGCCCCGGGGGAGCTAGCGGGAGACACAATGAGCAGTTCTTC
TRBJ1-5	.	.	TRBV2	CASSDEAGSPPQHF	TGTGCCAGCAGTGACGAGGCTGGGTCTCCGCCCCAGCATTTT
TRBJ2-1	.	.	TRBV2	CATKAESSYNEQFF	TGTGCCACCAAGGCGGAAAGCTCCTACAATGAGCAGTTCTTC
TRBJ1-1	.	.	TRBV20-1	CSATTERAFF	TGCAGTGCCACCACAGAACGGGCTTTCTTT
TRBJ2-3	.	many	TRBV9	CASSVATDTQYF	TGTGCCAGCAGCGTAGCGACAGATACGCAGTATTTT
TRBJ2-4	TRBD2	.	TRBV7-2	CASSLELAGGRQYF	TGTGCCAGCAGCTTAGAACTAGCGGGAGGGCGGCAGTACTTC
TRBJ2-1	TRBD2	few	TRBV5-6	CASRTGTSGEQFF	TGTGCCAGCAGAACCGGGACTAGCGGTGAGCAGTTCTTC
TRBJ2-2	.	few	TRBV24-1	CATSDPQGNTGELFF	TGTGCCACCAGTGACCCCCAGGGGAACACCGGGGAGCTGTTTTTT
TRBJ2-1	TRBD2	few	TRBV5-1	CASSLESPGGQFF	TGCGCCAGCAGCTTGGAGTCTCCGGGGGGGCAGTTCTTC
TRBJ2-3	TRBD2	.	TRBV9	CASSVAASGDTQYF	TGTGCCAGCAGCGTAGCGGCTAGCGGTGATACGCAGTATTTT
TRBJ2-1	TRBD2	.	TRBV12-3/TRBV12-4	CASSARLAGGLRVFF	TGTGCCAGCAGTGCCAGACTAGCGGGGGGGCTAAGAGTGTTCTTC
TRBJ1-5	.	.	TRBV6-1	CASRTKFNQPQHF	TGTGCCAGCAGGACAAAATTCAATCAGCCCCAGCATTTT
TRBJ1-1	.	once	TRBV29-1	CSVAQVSPNRGAFF	TGCAGCGTTGCCCAGGTCAGCCCGAACCGGGGAGCTTTCTTT
TRBJ2-2	TRBD2	few	TRBV9	CASSPSGRTAGELFF	TGTGCCAGCAGCCCAAGCGGGAGAACCGCCGGGGAGCTGTTTTTT
TRBJ2-5	.	many	TRBV29-1	CSVDVDNRQETQYF	TGCAGCGTTGATGTTGATAACAGACAAGAGACCCAGTACTTC
TRBJ2-5	.	few	TRBV29-1	CSGTLPLTLETQYF	TGCAGCGGTACCCTACCGCTGACCTTGGAGACCCAGTACTTC
TRBJ1-2	.	.	TRBV20-1	CSARVGAGMGYGYTF	TGCAGTGCTAGAGTTGGGGCAGGGATGGGGTATGGCTACACCTTC
TRBJ2-7	.	.	TRBV7-9	CASSLAGRPLSEQYF	TGTGCCAGCAGCTTAGCGGGCAGGCCGTTGTCCGAGCAGTACTTC
TRBJ2-7	.	few	TRBV6-2/TRBV6-3	CASSYRESYEQYF	TGTGCCAGCAGTTACAGGGAGTCCTACGAGCAGTACTTC
TRBJ2-2	.	few	TRBV6-5	CASSYSSVRGLFF	TGTGCCAGCAGTTACTCGAGTGTAAGGGGACTGTTTTTT
TRBJ2-7	.	.	TRBV21-1	CASSKVGRILPVYEQYF	TGTGCCAGCAGCAAAGTTGGGCGGATCCTCCCCGTCTACGAGCAGTACTTC
TRBJ2-3	.	.	TRBV20-1	CSARDRRRDHTDTQYF	TGCAGTGCTAGAGATAGACGGCGGGACCACACAGATACGCAGTATTTT
TRBJ1-1	.	few	TRBV29-1	CSVEEARRGTEAFF	TGCAGCGTTGAGGAGGCTCGGCGCGGCACTGAAGCTTTCTTT
TRBJ2-5	TRBD2	.	TRBV6-2/TRBV6-3	CASKVLAVQETQYF	TGTGCCAGCAAGGTACTAGCGGTTCAAGAGACCCAGTACTTC
TRBJ2-5	TRBD2	.	TRBV4-3	CASSPGLAAGQTQYF	TGCGCCAGCAGCCCGGGACTAGCGGCTGGCCAGACCCAGTACTTC